Shown below are 18 T cell receptor beta chains from a single sample sequenced in a study of CD8+ T cells in alopecia areata. Treatment meaning: oral pan-JAK inhibitor, 5-10 mg twice daily. In each case, RNA was isolated and then reverse transcribed into cDNA as the sequencing template. Some clones are missing from TCRdb's copy, which holds only in-frame ones; the method was immunoSEQ multiplex PCR. There are roughly 200,000 clones in the sample; 53% occur only once, and 11% lies in the top ten. The material sequenced was CD8+ T cells sorted from blood, taken at week 24, from a patient treated with tofacitinib. The receptors here all came from a human donor with alopecia areata.

This clone was picked up a small number of times. V and J are TRBV7-9 and TRBJ2-3; the D is unclear. Germline V lookup: CDR1 SEHNR, CDR2 FQNEAQ (reference sequence). V was cut by 5 bases and J by 12 bases, with 21 bases left in between. The CDR3 is 14 amino acids. In DNA, the CDR3 is TGTGCCAGCAGCCTCGGTTATGGCCTTGATTTACAGTATTTT. As protein: CASSLGYGLDLQYF.

CDR3 nucleotides: TGTGCCATCAGTGAGGTGGTGTCGCGCTCCTACAATGAGCAGTTCTTC. Its translation: CAISEVVSRSYNEQFF. The gene calls are TRBV10-3 and TRBJ2-1; D gene unclear. Looked up from germline, CDR1 is ENHRY and CDR2 is SYGVKD. The CDR3 totals 16 residues. Trimming stripped 2 bases from V and 0 bases from J, with 11 bases between.

This clone has more than one count but fewer than ten. This chain links TRBV6-5 with TRBJ1-1, with D possibly being TRBD1 (5 bases). With 8 bases removed from V and 1 base from J, the gap between germline ends came to 8 bases. The CDR3 runs to 12 residues. The germline gives CDR1 MNHEY, CDR2 SVGAGI. The CDR3 spells CASGGGNTEAFF. In nucleotides, the CDR3 is TGTGCCAGCGGCGGGGGGAACACTGAAGCTTTCTTT.

A word on this clone: Distinct nucleotide sequences in the sample also encode this CDR3. The chain carries TRBV30 and TRBJ2-7; 8 nucleotides align to TRBD1. The J segment lost 4 bases and the V segment lost 0 bases, leaving 2 bases of the junction unmatched. Per the germline V gene, CDR1 is GTSNPN and CDR2 is SVGIG (reference sequence). The CDR3 has 13 residues. CDR3 nucleotides: TGTGCCTGGAGTGTTGACAGGGGATACGAGCAGTACTTC. This sequence encodes CAWSVDRGYEQYF.

This rearrangement joins TRBV27 to TRBJ2-1, with D possibly TRBD2 on 5 matching bases. The V end was cut by 5 bases, the J end by 5 bases, with 16 bases between. Germline loops: CDR1 MNHEY, CDR2 SMNVEV (reference sequence). This CDR3 is built from 15 residues. The DNA for the CDR3 is TGTGCCAGCAGTCAACCCTGGCTGAGGGACAATGAGCAGTTCTTC. Translation: CASSQPWLRDNEQFF.

V is TRBV7-8 and J is TRBJ1-2, with D maybe TRBD1 (5 bases). Germline values: CDR1 SGHVS, CDR2 FQNEAQ. CDR3 size: 15 residues. Trimming shortened V by 2 bases and J by 4 bases, and 14 bases separated the two germline ends. Written as DNA, the CDR3 is TGTGCCAGCAGCTTATCCCAGGGACTAAGCTATGGCTACACCTTC. Protein: CASSLSQGLSYGYTF.

The V call is TRBV7-3, the J call TRBJ2-3; the D gene is possibly TRBD2 (6 bases). V dropped 3 bases and J dropped 1 base, with 11 bases sitting between them. This CDR3 has 15 residues. Germline V gene lookup returns CDR1 SGHTA and CDR2 FQGTGA. The CDR3 spells CASSFTSSGTDTQYF. CDR3 nucleotide sequence: TGTGCCAGCAGCTTTACTAGCAGCGGCACAGATACGCAGTATTTT.

The rearrangement uses TRBV7-8 and TRBJ2-7; D might be TRBD1 (5 bases). With 1 base removed from V and 5 bases from J, the gap between germline ends came to 12 bases. Germline V gene lookup returns CDR1 SGHVS and CDR2 FQNEAQ. The length of the CDR3 is 14 residues. Here the CDR3 DNA reads TGTGCCAGCAGCTTAGAAGTGAAGGGGAACGAGCAGTACTTC. This codes for CASSLEVKGNEQYF.

This clone was counted between two and nine times. The chain couples TRBV5-5 to TRBJ2-6; no clear D. In germline, CDR1 is SGHKS, CDR2 YYEKEE (reference sequence). The V end was cut by 2 bases, the J end by 0 bases, with 6 bases between. The CDR3 is 15 residues long. The CDR3 is CASSFGDSGANVLTF. The CDR3 DNA follows: TGTGCCAGCAGCTTTGGGGACTCTGGGGCCAACGTCCTGACTTTC.

The chain recombines TRBV9 with TRBJ2-7; TRBD2 aligns across 9 bases. The CDR3 is 16 residues long. V lost 4 bases to trimming and J lost 1 base; unmatched junction nucleotides: 9. In germline, CDR1 is SGDLS, CDR2 YYNGEE. The CDR3 DNA reads as TGTGCCAGCAGCCCTAGCGGGACAGTCGAATCCTACGAGCAGTACTTC. Amino acid sequence: CASSPSGTVESYEQYF.

The chain links TRBV10-3 to TRBJ2-1; no firm D call. Germline CDR1 ENHRY, CDR2 SYGVKD. Between the trimmed V and J ends, which lost 3 bases and 5 bases, there was a span of 2 bases. This CDR3 spans 11 amino acids. The CDR3 nucleotides are TGTGCCATCAGTGAAAACAATGAGCAGTTCTTC. Its protein is CAISENNEQFF.

The rearrangement uses TRBV6-6 and TRBJ2-3, with 8 bases aligning to TRBD1. Germline V gives CDR1 MNHNY, CDR2 SVGAGI (reference sequence). The CDR3 is 11 residues long. After removal of 7 bases from V and 15 bases from J, the junction contained 9 bases not matched to a gene. Here the CDR3 reads CASTNGDRKYF. DNA of the CDR3: TGTGCCAGCACTAACGGGGACAGGAAATATTTT.

This sequence joins TRBV4-3 and TRBJ2-3; tentatively, D is TRBD1 (5 bases). Germline V gives CDR1 LGHNA, CDR2 YSLEER. The CDR3 contains 15 residues. Trimming shortened V by 3 bases and J by 4 bases, and 14 bases separated the two germline ends. DNA for the CDR3: TGCGCCAGCAGCCACGACCAATGGGGCTCAGATACGCAGTATTTT. It encodes CASSHDQWGSDTQYF.

The chain carries TRBV7-2 and TRBJ2-3; D possibly uses TRBD1 or TRBD2 (5 bases each). Germline CDR1 and CDR2: SGHTA and FQGNSA. V lost 2 bases to trimming and J lost 8 bases, with 14 bases between them. This CDR3 comprises 14 residues. The CDR3 loop is CASSLLGEHATQYF. CDR3 DNA: TGTGCCAGCAGCTTATTGGGGGAGCACGCTACGCAGTATTTT.

The chain is built from TRBV25-1 and TRBJ1-6; TRBD1 matches at 9 bases. Germline CDR1 and CDR2: MGHDK and SYGVNS. V trimming: 7 bases; J trimming: 7 bases; junction bases outside the gene matches: 5. The CDR3 extends over 14 amino acids. CDR3 DNA: TGTGCCAGCACGGCGGGGACAGGGAATTCACCCCTCCACTTT. Its protein product is CASTAGTGNSPLHF.

CDR3: CASSSGSGTQYF. CDR3 DNA sequence: TGTGCCAGTAGTTCAGGGTCGGGGACCCAGTACTTC. J is TRBJ2-5 and V is TRBV19; perhaps TRBD1 as D (5 bases). The CDR3 is 12 residues long. V lost 5 bases to trimming and J lost 7 bases, with 11 bases between them. CDR1 and CDR2 from the germline V gene are LNHDA and SQIVND (reference sequence).

This clone has only a few counts. The chain carries TRBV19 and TRBJ1-1; 9 bases are a match to TRBD1. The CDR3 is made up of 14 amino acids. With 5 bases clipped from V and 6 bases from J, the junction kept 7 bases outside the gene matches. The V gene's germline CDR1 is LNHDA and CDR2 SQIVND (reference sequence). Here the CDR3 DNA reads TGTGCCAGTAGTGGCCGGGACAGGGAGGCTGAAGCTTTCTTT. As protein: CASSGRDREAEAFF.

This sequence joins TRBV30 and TRBJ1-2; no clear D gene. The CDR3 extends over 11 amino acids. Per germline, CDR1 GTSNPN and CDR2 SVGIG (reference sequence). V lost 6 bases and J lost 1, with 6 bases in between. The CDR3 coding sequence is TGTGCCTGCCGGGATAACTATGGCTACACCTTC. Protein sequence: CACRDNYGYTF.